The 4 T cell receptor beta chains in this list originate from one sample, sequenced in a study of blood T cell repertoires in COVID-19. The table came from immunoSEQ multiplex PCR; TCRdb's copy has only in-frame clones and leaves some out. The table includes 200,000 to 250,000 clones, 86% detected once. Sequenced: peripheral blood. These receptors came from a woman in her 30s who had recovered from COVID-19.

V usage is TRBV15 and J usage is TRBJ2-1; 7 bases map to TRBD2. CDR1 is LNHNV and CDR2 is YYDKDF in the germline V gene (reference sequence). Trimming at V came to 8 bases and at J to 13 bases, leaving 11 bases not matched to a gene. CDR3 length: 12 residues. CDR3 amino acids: CATAEGLGGQFF. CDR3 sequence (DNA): TGTGCCACCGCAGAAGGACTAGGAGGACAGTTCTTC.

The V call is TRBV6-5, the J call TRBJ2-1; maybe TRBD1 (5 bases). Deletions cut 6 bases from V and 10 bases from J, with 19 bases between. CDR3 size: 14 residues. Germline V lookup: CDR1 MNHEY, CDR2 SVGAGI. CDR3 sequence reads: CASRLNGALREQFF. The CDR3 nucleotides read TGTGCCAGCAGACTGAATGGGGCCTTACGCGAGCAGTTCTTC.

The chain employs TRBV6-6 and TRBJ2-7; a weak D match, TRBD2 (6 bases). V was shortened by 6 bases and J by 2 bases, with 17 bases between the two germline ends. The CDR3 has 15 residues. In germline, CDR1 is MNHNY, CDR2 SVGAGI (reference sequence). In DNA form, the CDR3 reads TGTGCCAGCAGCAACTCTGTAGGGGAGGCCTACGAGCAGTACTTC. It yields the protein CASSNSVGEAYEQYF.

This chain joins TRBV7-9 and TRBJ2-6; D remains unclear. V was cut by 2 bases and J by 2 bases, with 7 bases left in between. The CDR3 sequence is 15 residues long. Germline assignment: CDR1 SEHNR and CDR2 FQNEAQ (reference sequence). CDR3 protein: CASSLHTAGANVLTF. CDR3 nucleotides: TGTGCCAGCAGCTTACATACAGCTGGGGCCAACGTCCTGACTTTC. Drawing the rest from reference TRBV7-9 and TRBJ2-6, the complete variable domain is DTGVSQNPRHKITKRGQNVTFRCDPISEHNRLYWYRQTLGQGPEFLTYFQNEAQLEKSRLLSDRFSAERPKGSFSTLEIQRTEQGDSAMYLCASSLHTAGANVLTFGAGSRLTVL.